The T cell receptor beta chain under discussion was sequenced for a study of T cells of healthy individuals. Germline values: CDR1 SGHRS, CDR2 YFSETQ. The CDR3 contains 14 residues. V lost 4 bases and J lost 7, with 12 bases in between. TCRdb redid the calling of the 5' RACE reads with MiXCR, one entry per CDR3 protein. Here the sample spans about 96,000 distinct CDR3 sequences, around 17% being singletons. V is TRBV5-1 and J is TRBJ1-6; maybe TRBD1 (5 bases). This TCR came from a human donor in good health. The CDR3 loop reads CASSQGTVNSPLHF. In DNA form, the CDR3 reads TGCGCCAGCAGCCAAGGGACGGTCAATTCACCCCTCCACTTT.